Listed below are T cell receptor beta chains from one sample, sequenced in a study of shared clonotypes between healthy human individuals. Assay: immunoSEQ multiplex PCR; the TCRdb copy retains only in-frame clones and omits some. Among fewer than 400,000 clones listed, approximately 79% were seen once. The specimen was memory CD4+ T cells sorted from blood. The receptor set was obtained from a man aged 30 to 39 in good health. CDR3s include the opening cysteine and the closing phenylalanine or tryptophan. Fields, in order: V gene, D gene, J gene, clone size, CDR3 protein, CDR3 DNA. D genes are given only for firm matches. Not all rows give a size; the values are once, few, many and, for expanded clones, a class.

TRBV5-5,-,TRBJ2-7,-,CASRQTGVVEQYF,TGTGCCAGCAGACAGACGGGGGTAGTAGAGCAGTACTTC
TRBV10-2,-,TRBJ2-5,-,CASSDMNRAVVTETQYF,TGCGCCAGCAGTGACATGAACAGGGCAGTGGTCACAGAGACCCAGTACTTC
TRBV19,TRBD1,TRBJ1-2,many,CASSIRGTVSLYGYTF,TGTGCCAGTAGTATTAGAGGGACAGTGTCCCTGTATGGCTACACCTTC
TRBV5-1,-,TRBJ2-5,-,CASSGGQGSTETQYF,TGCGCCAGCAGCGGGGGGCAGGGGAGCACAGAGACCCAGTACTTC
TRBV27,-,TRBJ2-1,-,CASSFGGSRYNEQFF,TGTGCCAGCAGTTTTGGTGGGAGCCGATACAATGAGCAGTTCTTC
TRBV6-6,-,TRBJ1-5,few,CASSYMGQPQHF,TGTGCCAGCAGTTACATGGGTCAGCCCCAGCATTTT
TRBV7-2,-,TRBJ1-5,-,CASSRGYRVRENQPQHF,TGTGCCAGCAGCCGGGGTTACAGGGTGAGGGAAAATCAGCCCCAGCATTTT
TRBV11-2,-,TRBJ2-5,-,CASSPEPGMETQYF,TGTGCCAGCAGCCCAGAACCGGGTATGGAGACCCAGTACTTC
TRBV5-1,-,TRBJ1-1,-,CASSLESNTEAFF,TGCGCCAGCAGCTTGGAAAGCAACACTGAAGCTTTCTTT
TRBV7-8,-,TRBJ2-1,-,CASSFVRANEQFF,TGTGCCAGCAGCTTCGTGAGGGCTAACGAGCAGTTCTTC
TRBV7-2,TRBD2,TRBJ2-7,-,CASRPGLAVYEQYF,TGTGCCAGCAGACCCGGACTAGCGGTTTACGAGCAGTACTTC
TRBV10-3,-,TRBJ2-2,-,CAISASGTTTGELFF,TGTGCCATCAGTGCGTCAGGGACGACCACCGGGGAGCTGTTTTTT
TRBV28,-,TRBJ2-2,-,CASSSSGTSAGELFF,TGTGCCAGCAGTTCTTCCGGGACTTCGGCCGGGGAGCTGTTTTTT
TRBV7-2,-,TRBJ1-2,-,CASSLRAGEEGGYTF,TGTGCCAGCAGCTTAAGGGCAGGGGAGGAAGGTGGCTACACCTTC
TRBV6-5,TRBD2,TRBJ2-1,-,CASRPTSGRDNEQFF,TGTGCCAGCAGACCCACTAGCGGGAGGGACAATGAGCAGTTCTTC
TRBV11-3,-,TRBJ1-1,-,CASSSRGNTEAFF,TGTGCCAGCAGCTCTAGGGGGAACACTGAAGCTTTCTTT
TRBV25-1,TRBD2,TRBJ2-1,-,CASSTLAGGRHEQFF,TGTGCCAGCAGTACACTAGCGGGAGGGCGTCATGAGCAGTTCTTC
TRBV5-1,-,TRBJ2-5,-,CASSPGPQETQYF,TGCGCCAGCAGCCCTGGCCCCCAAGAGACCCAGTACTTC
TRBV5-4,-,TRBJ1-3,-,CASSLQWGNTIYF,TGTGCCAGCAGCTTGCAATGGGGAAACACCATATATTTT
TRBV5-1,TRBD2,TRBJ2-1,-,CASTLSPGLAGGDEQFF,TGCGCCAGCACCCTTAGTCCCGGACTAGCGGGAGGCGATGAGCAGTTCTTC
TRBV19,-,TRBJ2-7,-,CASSDARDGGREQYF,TGTGCCAGTAGTGATGCGCGGGACGGAGGTCGGGAGCAGTACTTC
TRBV6-4,TRBD1,TRBJ2-5,-,CASREGQGGFYRRTQYF,TGTGCCAGCAGGGAGGGACAGGGGGGATTCTATAGAAGGACCCAGTACTTC
TRBV28,-,TRBJ1-1,-,CASSLPFAMNTEAFF,TGTGCCAGCAGCCTCCCTTTCGCGATGAACACTGAAGCTTTCTTT
TRBV7-9,TRBD2,TRBJ2-1,-,CASTLSGSDYNEQFF,TGTGCCAGCACCTTAAGCGGGAGCGATTACAATGAGCAGTTCTTC
TRBV9,-,TRBJ2-2,-,CASSPGPNTGELFF,TGTGCCAGCAGCCCGGGACCTAACACCGGGGAGCTGTTTTTT
TRBV9,-,TRBJ2-5,-,CASSVDGTRQETQYF,TGTGCCAGCAGCGTAGATGGGACACGCCAAGAGACCCAGTACTTC
TRBV5-6,TRBD1,TRBJ2-5,-,CASSLTGAPRETQYF,TGTGCCAGCAGCTTGACAGGGGCCCCCCGAGAGACCCAGTACTTC
TRBV7-8,TRBD1,TRBJ2-1,-,CASKVDREPDNEQFF,TGTGCCAGCAAAGTTGACAGGGAGCCCGACAATGAGCAGTTCTTC
TRBV2,-,TRBJ1-5,few,CASRFHVISNQPQHF,TGTGCCAGCAGATTCCATGTTATAAGCAATCAGCCCCAGCATTTT
TRBV7-7,-,TRBJ1-1,many,CASSLAEGTEAFF,TGTGCTAGCAGCTTAGCGGAAGGGACTGAAGCTTTCTTT
TRBV4-3,TRBD2,TRBJ2-7,-,CASSQGRTSGDYEQYF,TGCGCCAGCAGCCAAGGACGAACTAGCGGGGATTACGAGCAGTACTTC
TRBV7-6,-,TRBJ1-1,-,CASSLGGGMNTEAFF,TGTGCCAGCAGCTTAGGGGGTGGCATGAACACTGAAGCTTTCTTT
TRBV6-6,-,TRBJ2-1,-,CASSRDHNEQFF,TGTGCCAGCAGCCGCGACCACAATGAGCAGTTCTTC
TRBV18,-,TRBJ1-5,-,CASSAGSVGSQPQHF,TGTGCCAGCTCGGCAGGGAGTGTTGGGTCTCAGCCCCAGCATTTT
TRBV28,-,TRBJ1-1,-,CASRGPVANTEAFF,TGTGCCAGCAGGGGGCCAGTGGCGAACACTGAAGCTTTCTTT
TRBV6-5,TRBD1,TRBJ1-5,-,CASSWDRGRQPQHF,TGTGCCAGCAGTTGGGATAGGGGGCGTCAGCCCCAGCATTTT
TRBV27,TRBD1,TRBJ2-2,-,CASSFKTGSTGELFF,TGTGCCAGCAGTTTTAAGACAGGGTCAACCGGGGAGCTGTTTTTT
TRBV28,-,TRBJ2-1,-,CASSLKGLGVYNEQFF,TGTGCCAGCAGTTTAAAGGGGTTAGGGGTCTACAATGAGCAGTTCTTC
TRBV28,TRBD1,TRBJ2-7,-,CASSKTGSSYEQYF,TGTGCCAGCAGCAAGACAGGGAGCTCCTACGAGCAGTACTTC
TRBV7-9,-,TRBJ2-3,-,CASGGRGADTQYF,TGTGCCAGCGGGGGCCGGGGGGCAGATACGCAGTATTTT
TRBV18,-,TRBJ2-7,-,CASSPTRSSYEQYF,TGTGCCAGCTCACCCACAAGGAGCTCCTACGAGCAGTACTTC
TRBV7-9,-,TRBJ1-1,few,CASGKIRNTEAFF,TGTGCCAGCGGCAAAATTCGGAACACTGAAGCTTTCTTT
TRBV28,-,TRBJ1-2,-,CASSIRSPRLAYTF,TGTGCCAGCAGTATTCGGTCTCCACGTCTTGCCTACACCTTC
TRBV6-1,-,TRBJ2-7,-,CASSVGRDYEQYF,TGTGCCAGCAGTGTCGGAAGGGACTACGAGCAGTACTTC
TRBV5-1,-,TRBJ2-1,-,CASGPGGVSYNEQFF,TGCGCCAGTGGCCCTGGGGGAGTTAGCTACAATGAGCAGTTCTTC
TRBV14,-,TRBJ1-6,once,CASATVHNSPLHF,TGTGCCAGCGCGACAGTACATAATTCACCCCTCCACTTT
TRBV9,TRBD2,TRBJ2-7,-,CASSGTSGRGEQYF,TGTGCCAGCAGCGGGACTAGCGGGAGAGGAGAGCAGTACTTC
TRBV18,-,TRBJ1-4,-,CASTLPGADEKLFF,TGTGCCAGCACGCTCCCGGGGGCTGATGAAAAACTGTTTTTT
TRBV5-4,TRBD2,TRBJ2-5,-,CASSFTTSGRRQETQYF,TGTGCCAGCAGCTTTACCACTAGCGGGAGGAGGCAAGAGACCCAGTACTTC
TRBV7-7,-,TRBJ2-7,-,CASSPALGDNAEQYF,TGTGCCAGCAGCCCCGCACTAGGAGACAATGCCGAGCAGTACTTC
TRBV11-2,TRBD2,TRBJ2-1,once,CASSLNLGGPRYNEQFF,TGTGCCAGCAGCTTAAACTTGGGAGGGCCGAGGTACAATGAGCAGTTCTTC
TRBV10-1,TRBD2,TRBJ2-3,-,CASSRGLAGGSDTQYF,TGCGCCAGCTCCCGGGGACTAGCGGGAGGCTCGGATACGCAGTATTTT
TRBV7-8,-,TRBJ2-7,-,CASSLGFGFRDRRNEQYF,TGTGCCAGCAGCTTAGGTTTCGGCTTCCGAGACAGGCGGAACGAGCAGTACTTC
TRBV18,TRBD2,TRBJ2-3,few,CASSKLAGTADTQYF,TGTGCCAGCTCAAAACTAGCGGGGACGGCAGATACGCAGTATTTT
TRBV11-3,-,TRBJ1-1,-,CASSLGGWDTEAFF,TGTGCCAGCAGCTTGGGGGGCTGGGACACTGAAGCTTTCTTT